Listed below are T cell receptor beta chains from one sample, sequenced in a study of blood T cell repertoires in COVID-19. The protocol was immunoSEQ multiplex PCR, while the TCRdb copy is restricted to in-frame clones and leaves out a portion. The profile shows approximately 170,000 clones, 70% to 80% of them singletons. Sequencing input: PBMCs or T cells enriched from blood (not recorded which). These receptors were collected from a woman in her 70s in a cohort exposed to, infected with or recovered from COVID-19 (not recorded which). The CDR3 runs from the conserved cysteine through the conserved F or W.

v_gene,len,CDR3aa
TRBV29-1,14,CSVALATNTDTQYF
TRBV19,14,CASKPGETLGEQFF
TRBV5-1,15,CASSLVSGNTGELFF
TRBV11-3,13,CASSRTGEETQYF
TRBV7-9,12,CASSLGKGAQYF
TRBV6-5,13,CASSQREMSEQYF
TRBV2,15,CAFHPRLASYNEQFF
TRBV28,15,CASIPGGRESNGYTF
TRBV5-5,14,CASGGVYSGNTIYF
TRBV19,15,CASSLMDSLETEAFF
TRBV28,13,CASSLTQAYGYTF
TRBV5-6,17,CASSLRLAGAWAGELFF
TRBV28,14,CASSPLAGVNEQFF
TRBV11-3,12,CASSLRGTEAFF
TRBV7-8,18,CASSVGQGASTGANVLTF
TRBV5-5,14,CASSSGRAVDTQYF
TRBV6-6,16,CASSYSGTGGYEKLFF
TRBV30,13,CAWSKTRGYEQYF
TRBV23-1,16,CASSQSGGIGNQPQHF
TRBV7-8,15,CASSPGGGDGQPQHF
TRBV3-1/TRBV3-2,15,CASSQLSTGSTPQHF
TRBV7-3,18,CASSPEGGIPAGANVLTF
TRBV28,16,CASSLGLAGGGETQYF
TRBV6-5,14,CASSRQVNTGELFF
TRBV28,14,CASSPNRGNQPQHF